These T cell receptor beta chains were read from a single sample in a study of beta chain features in type 1 diabetes. The data were produced by immunoSEQ multiplex PCR, yet TCRdb's version contains in-frame clones alone and is incomplete. In the table there are 550,000 to 850,000 clones, around 15% of which are singletons. The sample taken for sequencing was naive CD4+ T cells from blood. The source is a man younger than 35 with type 1 diabetes. Each CDR3 is given with its conserved first and last residue. Fields, in order: D gene, clone size, J gene, V gene, CDR3 DNA, CDR3 protein. D genes are given only for firm matches. Clone size is stated in some rows and not others, as once, few, many or a class when expanded.

>-|-|TRBJ2-1|TRBV4-2
TGTGCCAGCAGCCAGTCAGTGAGCAGTTACAATGAGCAGTTCTTC
CASSQSVSSYNEQFF
>-|-|TRBJ2-7|TRBV20-1
TGCAGTGCTCTCGGGGGCTACGAGCAGTACTTC
CSALGGYEQYF
>-|few|TRBJ2-2|TRBV5-4
TGTGCCAGCAGCGCGGACCTTCGGGACACCGGGGAGCTGTTTTTT
CASSADLRDTGELFF
>-|-|TRBJ1-1|TRBV5-1
TGCGCCAGCAGCGTGGACAACAGGGCTTTGTTCACTGAAGCTTTCTTT
CASSVDNRALFTEAFF
>-|-|TRBJ2-2|TRBV30
TGTGCCTGGAGTGTACAGGGTGCCGGGGAGCTGTTTTTT
CAWSVQGAGELFF
>-|-|TRBJ2-5|TRBV15
TGTGCCACCAGCAGAGCTCAGGGGTTCGAGACCCAGTACTTC
CATSRAQGFETQYF
>TRBD1|-|TRBJ2-6|TRBV18
TGTGCCAGCTCACCTTTCAAGGGACAGATATTCTCTGGGGCCAACGTCCTGACTTTC
CASSPFKGQIFSGANVLTF
>-|few|TRBJ1-5|TRBV27
TGTGCCAGCAGTGTCCAGGGCGGCAATCAGCCCCAGCATTTT
CASSVQGGNQPQHF
>-|few|TRBJ1-6|TRBV6-1
TGTGCCAGCAGTGGTGCCCCGACCGCACCCCTCCACTTT
CASSGAPTAPLHF
>-|few|TRBJ2-1|TRBV6-1
TGTGCCAGCAGTTCGGACGGCTACAATGAGCAGTTCTTC
CASSSDGYNEQFF
>-|few|TRBJ2-1|TRBV11-3
TGTGCCAGCAGCCAACCCACAGGGAATGAGCAGTTCTTC
CASSQPTGNEQFF
>-|-|TRBJ1-5|TRBV14
TGTGCCAGCAGCCAAGACGGTCAGCCCCAGCATTTT
CASSQDGQPQHF
>TRBD1|few|TRBJ1-6|TRBV6-1
TGTGCCAGCAGTGAGCCGGACAGGGGAAATTCACCCCTCCACTTT
CASSEPDRGNSPLHF
>TRBD1|-|TRBJ2-3|TRBV10-3
TGTGCCATCAGTGAGGGGGACAGGGGGCCTACAGATACGCAGTATTTT
CAISEGDRGPTDTQYF
>-|-|TRBJ2-5|TRBV5-1
TGCGCCAGCAGCCCGGCTGCCCCCAAAGAGACCCAGTACTTC
CASSPAAPKETQYF
>TRBD1|once|TRBJ1-1|TRBV10-3
TGTGCCATCAACCCGGGACAGGGGGCGCCTGAAGCTTTCTTT
CAINPGQGAPEAFF
>TRBD1|few|TRBJ1-2|TRBV5-6
TGTGCCAGCAGCTTGACGACAGGGCCTGGCTACACCTTC
CASSLTTGPGYTF
>-|few|TRBJ1-5|TRBV29-1
TGCAGCGTTGTGAATAGGGTGGGACAGCCCCAGCATTTT
CSVVNRVGQPQHF
>TRBD2|few|TRBJ2-1|TRBV5-1
TGCGCCAGCAGACCCTCTAGCGGGGGTAGGAATGAGCAGTTCTTC
CASRPSSGGRNEQFF
>-|few|TRBJ1-1|TRBV27
TGTGCCAGCAGCTCTTTGGGTTCCACTGAAGCTTTCTTT
CASSSLGSTEAFF
>TRBD1|few|TRBJ1-1|TRBV18
TGTGCCAGCTCACCCGGGACAGGGCGGACTGAAGCTTTCTTT
CASSPGTGRTEAFF
>TRBD1|-|TRBJ2-7|TRBV5-1
TGCGCCAGCAGCTTTTCAGGGGGCGACGAGCAGTACTTC
CASSFSGGDEQYF
>-|-|TRBJ1-1|TRBV15
TGTGCCACCAGCAGAGATGGGCTTGAAGCTTTCTTT
CATSRDGLEAFF
>TRBD1|few|TRBJ2-5|TRBV5-4
TGTGCCAGCAGCTCAGGACAGGGTGAGACCCAGTACTTC
CASSSGQGETQYF
>TRBD2|-|TRBJ2-5|TRBV10-3
TGTGCCATCAATACAGGACTAGCGGGGAGTAGCGAGACCCAGTACTTC
CAINTGLAGSSETQYF
>-|few|TRBJ2-7|TRBV5-1
TGCGCCAGCAGCCTGGGACCCCTCCTCAACGAGCAGTACTTC
CASSLGPLLNEQYF
>-|few|TRBJ1-1|TRBV7-9
TGTGCCAGCAGCAACGGACTTTCTGCGGCTTTCTTT
CASSNGLSAAFF
>-|-|TRBJ1-5|TRBV30
TGTGCCTGGAGCGTCGAAAGCAATCAGCCCCAGCATTTT
CAWSVESNQPQHF
>-|-|TRBJ1-2|TRBV19
TGTGCCAGTAGTCCCCGACAGGCTCCCTATGGCTACACCTTC
CASSPRQAPYGYTF
>TRBD1|-|TRBJ1-4|TRBV2
TGTGCCAGCAGCGAGATACAGGGGATCAATGAAAAACTGTTTTTT
CASSEIQGINEKLFF
>-|few|TRBJ2-7|TRBV13
TGTGCCAGCAGCCCAGACCGAGACGAGCAGTACTTC
CASSPDRDEQYF
>TRBD2|-|TRBJ2-5|TRBV7-9
TGTGCCAGCAGCTCCCTAGCGGGGGTGGTGACCCAGTACTTC
CASSSLAGVVTQYF
>-|few|TRBJ2-7|TRBV10-3
TGTGCCATCAGTGATGAGTCCTGGGACATTTACTCCTACGAGCAGTACTTC
CAISDESWDIYSYEQYF
>TRBD1|few|TRBJ2-2|TRBV5-1
TGCGCCAGCACCCCAGGGGACAGGGATATGACCGGGGAGCTGTTTTTT
CASTPGDRDMTGELFF
>-|-|TRBJ1-2|TRBV11-2
TGTGCCAGCAGGGGTGAAAGAGGGGGCTACACCTTC
CASRGERGGYTF
>TRBD2|-|TRBJ2-3|TRBV9
TGTGCCAGCAGCGTAGCTACGCGCGGGGGAGGGACAGATACGCAGTATTTT
CASSVATRGGGTDTQYF
>-|-|TRBJ1-1|TRBV4-2
TGTGCCAGCAGCCAAGGGGGCAGGTACGGCACTGAAGCTTTCTTT
CASSQGGRYGTEAFF
>TRBD2|-|TRBJ2-7|TRBV18
TGTGCCAGCTCACCAATAGGCGGGGGGAGTTCCTACGAGCAGTACTTC
CASSPIGGGSSYEQYF
>TRBD1|few|TRBJ1-6|TRBV16
TGTGCCAGCAGCCCCCGCGGGACAGGGAGTTCACCCCTCCACTTT
CASSPRGTGSSPLHF
>-|few|TRBJ2-5|TRBV5-6
TGTGCCAGCAGCTTGTGGGTCCAAGAGACCCAGTACTTC
CASSLWVQETQYF
>-|-|TRBJ1-2|TRBV19
TGTGCCAGTTACTCCGGGGCCACGAGCGTCTACACCTTC
CASYSGATSVYTF
>TRBD1|few|TRBJ1-5|TRBV7-4
TGTGCCAGCAGCTTAGGCCAGGGGGCAAATCAGCCCCAGCATTTT
CASSLGQGANQPQHF
>-|few|TRBJ2-5|TRBV7-9
TGTGCCAGCGGACAAGAGACCCAGTACTTC
CASGQETQYF
>-|-|TRBJ2-5|TRBV18
TGTGCCAGCTCACCATGGGAAGAGACCCAGTACTTC
CASSPWEETQYF
>-|few|TRBJ2-7|TRBV19
TGTGCCAGCGCCCTCAGGGGGGAGTACGAGCAGTACTTC
CASALRGEYEQYF
>TRBD2|-|TRBJ2-5|TRBV18
TGTGCCAGCTTACCATCGATCGGGACTATAGAGACCCAGTACTTC
CASLPSIGTIETQYF
>-|-|TRBJ2-3|TRBV5-1
TGCGCCAGCAGCTTGGGGACTATCACAGATACGCAGTATTTT
CASSLGTITDTQYF
>TRBD1|-|TRBJ2-7|TRBV7-9
TGTGCCAGCAGCTTACGACAGGGCGACTACGAGCAGTACTTC
CASSLRQGDYEQYF
>-|-|TRBJ1-2|TRBV7-9
TGTGCCAGCAGCTTAGCGGGCAGGAGGCATGGCTACACCTTC
CASSLAGRRHGYTF
>TRBD2|-|TRBJ2-1|TRBV19
TGTGCCAGTAGTATAGGGACTAGCGGGGGGGTCGGCTCCTACAATGAGCAGTTCTTC
CASSIGTSGGVGSYNEQFF
>-|few|TRBJ1-1|TRBV2
TGTGCCAGCATACGGTACAGGGAGAACACTGAAGCTTTCTTT
CASIRYRENTEAFF
>-|few|TRBJ2-1|TRBV5-6
TGTGCCAGCAGCTTGACAGGGCGCAGGTCCTACAATGAGCAGTTCTTC
CASSLTGRRSYNEQFF